The text below deals with one T cell receptor (beta chain). The data belong to a study of tumor-infiltrating lymphocytes in localized non-small cell lung cancer. Germline CDR1 and CDR2: SGHTA and FQGNSA. The CDR3 is 15 residues long. Trimming shortened V by 1 base and J by 4 bases, and 10 bases separated the two germline ends. Some clones are missing from TCRdb's copy, which holds only in-frame ones; the method was immunoSEQ multiplex PCR. In the table there are tens of thousands of clones, 80% to 90% of which are singletons. Input material: lung tumor tissue. V usage is TRBV7-2 and J usage is TRBJ2-2; D is unclear. The sequence came from a human donor with non-small cell lung cancer. The CDR3: CASSLVSLTTGELFF. The CDR3 nucleotides are TGTGCCAGCAGCTTAGTCTCGCTAACCACCGGGGAGCTGTTTTTT.